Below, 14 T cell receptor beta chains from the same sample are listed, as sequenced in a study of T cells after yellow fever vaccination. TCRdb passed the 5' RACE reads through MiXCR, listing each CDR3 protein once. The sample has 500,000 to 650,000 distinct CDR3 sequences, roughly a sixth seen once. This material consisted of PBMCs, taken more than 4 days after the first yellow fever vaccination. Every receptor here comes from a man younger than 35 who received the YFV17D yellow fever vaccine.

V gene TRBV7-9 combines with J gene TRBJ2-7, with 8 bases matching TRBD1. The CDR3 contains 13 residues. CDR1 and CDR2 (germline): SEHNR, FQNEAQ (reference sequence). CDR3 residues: CASSLGGQDPAIV. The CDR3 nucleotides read TGTGCCAGCAGCTTAGGGGGACAGGATCCGGCCATTGTC.

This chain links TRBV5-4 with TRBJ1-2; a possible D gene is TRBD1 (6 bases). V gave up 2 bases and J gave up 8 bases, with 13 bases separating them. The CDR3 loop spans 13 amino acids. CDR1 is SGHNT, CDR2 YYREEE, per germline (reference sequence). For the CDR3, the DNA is TGTGCCAGCAGCTTTACAGGGTTGGGGGGCTACACCTTC. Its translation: CASSFTGLGGYTF. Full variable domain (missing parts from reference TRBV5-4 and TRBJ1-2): ETGVTQSPTHLIKTRGQQVTLRCSSQSGHNTVSWYQQALGQGPQFIFQYYREEENGRGNFPPRFSGLQFPNYSSELNVNALELDDSALYLCASSFTGLGGYTFGSGTRLTVV.

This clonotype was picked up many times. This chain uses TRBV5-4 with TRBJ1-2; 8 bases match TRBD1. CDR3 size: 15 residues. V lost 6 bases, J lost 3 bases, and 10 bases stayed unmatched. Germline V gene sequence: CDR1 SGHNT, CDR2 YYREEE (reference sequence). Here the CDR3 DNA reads TGTGCCAGCACTGTCGGGGACAGGTTCGACTATGGCTACACCTTC. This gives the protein CASTVGDRFDYGYTF. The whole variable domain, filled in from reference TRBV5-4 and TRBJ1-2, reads ETGVTQSPTHLIKTRGQQVTLRCSSQSGHNTVSWYQQALGQGPQFIFQYYREEENGRGNFPPRFSGLQFPNYSSELNVNALELDDSALYLCASTVGDRFDYGYTFGSGTRLTVV.

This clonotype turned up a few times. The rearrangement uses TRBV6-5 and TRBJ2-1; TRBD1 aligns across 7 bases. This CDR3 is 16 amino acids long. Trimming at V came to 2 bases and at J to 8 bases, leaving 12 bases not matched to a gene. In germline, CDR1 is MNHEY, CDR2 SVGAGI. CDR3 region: CASSYQGDLPGDEQFF. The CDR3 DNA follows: TGTGCCAGCAGTTACCAGGGGGACCTTCCTGGCGATGAGCAGTTCTTC.

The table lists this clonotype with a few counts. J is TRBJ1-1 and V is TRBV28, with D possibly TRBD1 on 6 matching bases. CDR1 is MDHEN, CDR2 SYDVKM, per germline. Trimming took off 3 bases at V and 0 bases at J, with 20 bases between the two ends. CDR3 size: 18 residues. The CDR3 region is CASSLAGGRDLLNTEAFF. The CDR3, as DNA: TGTGCCAGCAGTTTGGCGGGGGGGCGTGACCTTTTGAACACTGAAGCTTTCTTT.

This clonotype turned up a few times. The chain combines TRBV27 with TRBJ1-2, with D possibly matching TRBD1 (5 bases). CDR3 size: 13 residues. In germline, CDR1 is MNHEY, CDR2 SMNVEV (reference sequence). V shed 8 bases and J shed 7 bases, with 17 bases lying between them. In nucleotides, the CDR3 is TGTGCCAGCCAGGGTGTGGGGAGCGGTGGCTACACCTTC. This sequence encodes CASQGVGSGGYTF.

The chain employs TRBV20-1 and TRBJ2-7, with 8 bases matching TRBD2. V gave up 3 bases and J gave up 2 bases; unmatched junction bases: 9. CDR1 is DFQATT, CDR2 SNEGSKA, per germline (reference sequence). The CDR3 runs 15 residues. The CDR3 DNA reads TGCAGTGCTAGGCGGTCTAGCGGGCCCACCTACGAGCAGTACGTC. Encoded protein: CSARRSSGPTYEQYV.

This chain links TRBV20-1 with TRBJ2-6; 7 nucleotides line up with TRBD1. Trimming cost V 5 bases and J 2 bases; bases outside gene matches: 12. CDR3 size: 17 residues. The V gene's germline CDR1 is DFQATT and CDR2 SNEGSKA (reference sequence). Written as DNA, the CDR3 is TGCAGTGCTCCACAATTAAGACAGGGTGCTGGGGCCAACGTCCTGACTTTC. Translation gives CSAPQLRQGAGANVLTF.

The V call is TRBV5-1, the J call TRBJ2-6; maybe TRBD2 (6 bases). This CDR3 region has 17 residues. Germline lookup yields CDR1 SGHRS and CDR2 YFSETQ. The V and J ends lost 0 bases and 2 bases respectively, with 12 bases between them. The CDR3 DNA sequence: TGCGCCAGCAGCTTGGTTGCGGGAATTACTGGGGCCAACGTCCTGACTTTC. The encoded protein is CASSLVAGITGANVLTF.

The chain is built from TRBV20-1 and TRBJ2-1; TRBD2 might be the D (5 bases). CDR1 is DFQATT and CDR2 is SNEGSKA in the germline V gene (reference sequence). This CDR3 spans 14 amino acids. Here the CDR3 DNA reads TGCGGTGTAGAGGGCACAGCGGCATACAATGAGCAGTTCTTC. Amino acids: CGVEGTAAYNEQFF.

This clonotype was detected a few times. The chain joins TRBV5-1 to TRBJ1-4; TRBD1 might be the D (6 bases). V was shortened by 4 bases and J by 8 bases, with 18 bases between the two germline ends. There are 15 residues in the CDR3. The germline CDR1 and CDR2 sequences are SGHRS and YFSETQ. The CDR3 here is CASSPGQQVNEKLFF. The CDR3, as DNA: TGCGCCAGCAGCCCAGGACAGCAGGTCAACGAAAAACTGTTTTTT.

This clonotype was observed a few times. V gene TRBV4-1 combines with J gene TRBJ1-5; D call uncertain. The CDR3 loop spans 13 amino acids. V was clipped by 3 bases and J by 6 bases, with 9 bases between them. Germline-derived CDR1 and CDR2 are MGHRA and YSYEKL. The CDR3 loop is CASSHQVLQPQHF. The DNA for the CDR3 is TGCGCCAGCAGCCACCAGGTCCTTCAGCCCCAGCATTTT.

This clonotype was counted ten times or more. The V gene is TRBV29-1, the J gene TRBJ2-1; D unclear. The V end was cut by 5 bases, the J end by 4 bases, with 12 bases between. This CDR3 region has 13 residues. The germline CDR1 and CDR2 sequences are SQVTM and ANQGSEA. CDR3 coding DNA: TGCAGCGTTCAAAGGGTTATGTACAATGAGCAGTTCTTC. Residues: CSVQRVMYNEQFF.

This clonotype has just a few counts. This CDR3 is CASSLTGENEQYF. The CDR3 DNA follows: TGTGCCAGCAGCTTGACAGGGGAAAACGAGCAGTACTTC. V gene TRBV11-2 combines with J gene TRBJ2-7, with 8 bases matching TRBD1. There are 13 residues in the CDR3. Trimming removed 3 bases from V and 5 bases from J; junction bases left unmatched: 3. CDR1 is SGHAT, CDR2 FQNNGV, per germline.